Below are 30 T cell receptor beta chains sequenced from a single sample in a study of cytomegalovirus exposure and HLA in healthy donors. Primers for the PCR totalled 60 Vbeta and 13 Jbeta. Method: immunoSEQ multiplex PCR; TCRdb's copy keeps in-frame clones and lacks some. The sample yields 95,000 to 110,000 clones, 55% to 85% seen once. Sequenced material: PBMCs. These receptors all come from a young man in good health and CMV-seronegative.

This clone has just a few counts. The chain is built from TRBV5-1 and TRBJ1-4; 11 nucleotides align to TRBD1. The CDR3 spans 13 residues. Trimming took 7 bases from V and 8 from J; bases not matched to a gene: 4. The V gene's germline CDR1 is SGHRS and CDR2 YFSETQ. CDR3 coding DNA: TGCGCCAGCCGGACAGGGGGCTACGAAAAACTGTTTTTT. Protein product: CASRTGGYEKLFF.

In DNA form, the CDR3 reads TGCAGCGTTGAAGATCGGGGGACCGGAGCTGAAAAACTGTTTTTT. Translating gives CSVEDRGTGAEKLFF. This chain links TRBV29-1 with TRBJ1-4; perhaps TRBD1 as D (5 bases). Germline lookup yields CDR1 SQVTM and CDR2 ANQGSEA. The CDR3 spans 15 residues. V gave up 0 bases and J gave up 7 bases, with 15 bases separating them.

The chain links TRBV28 to TRBJ2-7; 14 bases are a match to TRBD2. Per the germline V gene, CDR1 is MDHEN and CDR2 is SYDVKM. Trimming cost V 6 bases and J 0 bases; bases outside gene matches: 4. The CDR3 has 16 amino acids. CDR3 sequence: CASSTGTSGSSYEQYF. CDR3 nucleotides: TGTGCCAGCAGCACCGGGACTAGCGGGAGCTCCTACGAGCAGTACTTC.

The V gene is TRBV4-1, the J gene TRBJ2-1; 8 nucleotides agree with TRBD2. The trim removed 0 bases at V and 13 bases at J, leaving 11 bases unmatched. CDR1 MGHRA and CDR2 YSYEKL come from the germline V gene. CDR3 length equals 15 residues. The CDR3 spells CASSQDGAGERDQFF. The CDR3 DNA reads TGCGCCAGCAGCCAAGACGGAGCGGGAGAGAGAGACCAGTTCTTC.

Judged by abundance, this clone is large (0.1 to 1%). Other DNA sequences in the sample encode the same CDR3. This chain uses TRBV6-6 with TRBJ2-5, with D possibly TRBD2 on 7 matching bases. There are 15 residues in the CDR3. Germline CDR1 reads MNHNY; CDR2 reads SVGAGI (reference sequence). V was pared by 7 bases and J by 1 base, with 16 bases between. The CDR3 region has the DNA TGTGCCAGCATGCTCGGGGGGCCGCCCCAAGAGACCCAGTACTTC. The encoded protein is CASMLGGPPQETQYF.

The V and J genes are TRBV7-9 and TRBJ2-2; maybe TRBD2 (6 bases). CDR3 size: 15 residues. The V end lost 7 bases, the J end lost 5 bases, and 17 bases lay between the germline ends. Per the germline V gene, CDR1 is SEHNR and CDR2 is FQNEAQ (reference sequence). CDR3: CASNQAGRLTGELFF. For the CDR3, the DNA is TGTGCCAGCAATCAGGCAGGGAGGTTGACCGGGGAGCTGTTTTTT.

The chain is built from TRBV5-8 and TRBJ1-1, with 9 bases identical to TRBD1. With V trimmed by 3 bases and J by 1 base, 7 bases remained unmatched. CDR1 and CDR2 from the germline V gene are SGHTS and YDEGEE. The CDR3 loop spans 16 amino acids. CDR3 sequence reads: CASSYPGTGKNTEAFF. In nucleotides, the CDR3 is TGTGCCAGCAGCTATCCCGGGACAGGGAAGAACACTGAAGCTTTCTTT.

The V call is TRBV11-2, the J call TRBJ2-7, with 7 bases that match TRBD2. CDR1 is SGHAT, CDR2 FQNNGV, per germline. This CDR3 is built from 15 residues. J was trimmed by 5 bases and V by 5 bases; bases with no gene match: 12. The DNA for the CDR3 is TGTGCCAGCAGCCAATCGGGGACTAATCTCGACGAGCAGTACTTC. This gives the protein CASSQSGTNLDEQYF.

CDR3 residues: CASSEWASGEETQYF. The CDR3 DNA reads as TGCGCCAGCAGTGAATGGGCTAGCGGAGAAGAGACCCAGTACTTC. The chain has TRBV10-2 and TRBJ2-5, with 7 bases fitting TRBD2. This CDR3 spans 15 amino acids. With 3 bases clipped from V and 3 bases from J, the junction kept 7 bases outside the gene matches. Per germline, CDR1 WSHSY and CDR2 SAAADI.

The chain uses TRBV5-1 and TRBJ1-2; D gene ambiguous. The CDR3 runs to 13 residues. V shed 5 bases and J shed 5 bases, with 13 bases lying between them. Looked up from germline, CDR1 is SGHRS and CDR2 is YFSETQ. CDR3 amino acids: CASSYEARYGYTF. DNA for the CDR3: TGCGCCAGCAGTTACGAGGCCCGTTATGGCTACACCTTC.

This clone was observed a single time. V gene TRBV19 combines with J gene TRBJ2-7; D ambiguous. Trimming stripped 6 bases from V and 0 bases from J, with 12 bases between. There are 14 residues in the CDR3. In germline, CDR1 is LNHDA, CDR2 SQIVND (reference sequence). For the CDR3, the DNA is TGTGCCAGTAGCTTGGGCAGTACCTCCTACGAGCAGTACTTC. The encoded protein is CASSLGSTSYEQYF.

This clone was seen only a few times. This sequence joins TRBV18 and TRBJ2-5; 10 bases align to TRBD1. Germline trimming cut 4 bases from V and 1 base from J; bases unmatched to any gene: 3. This CDR3 is 15 amino acids long. Germline-derived CDR1 and CDR2 are KGHSH and LQKENI. The CDR3 spells CASSRWTGGQETQYF. CDR3 coding DNA: TGTGCCAGCTCACGCTGGACAGGGGGCCAAGAGACCCAGTACTTC. Combining the CDR3 with reference TRBV18 and TRBJ2-5 gives the whole variable domain NAGVMQNPRHLVRRRGQEARLRCSPMKGHSHVYWYRQLPEEGLKFMVYLQKENIIDESGMPKERFSAEFPKEGPSILRIQQVVRGDSAAYFCASSRWTGGQETQYFGPGTRLLVL.

The chain carries TRBV7-9 and TRBJ2-5, with TRBD2 identical over 9 bases. Germline V lookup: CDR1 SEHNR, CDR2 FQNEAQ (reference sequence). The CDR3 consists of 15 residues. After removal of 3 bases from V and 4 bases from J, the junction contained 6 bases not matched to a gene. CDR3 protein: CASSLGGGGSETQYF. CDR3 bases: TGTGCCAGCAGCTTGGGCGGGGGGGGGTCAGAGACCCAGTACTTC.

The sample holds a few counts of this clone. One end of the junction does not line up with germline, which may come from a read error. The DNA for the CDR3 is TGTGCCAGTAGTACCGGTACCGGGACAGACGGGATTTTT. Translated, it gives CASSTGTGTDGIF. The chain recombines TRBV19 with TRBJ1-4; 7 nucleotides align to TRBD1. CDR3 length equals 13 residues. Germline assignment: CDR1 LNHDA and CDR2 SQIVND (reference sequence).

V gene TRBV19 combines with J gene TRBJ2-3; possible D gene TRBD2, 6 bases. CDR1 LNHDA and CDR2 SQIVND come from the germline V gene (reference sequence). This CDR3 contains 13 residues. Trimming cost V 5 bases and J 6 bases, with 12 bases left between them. For the CDR3, the DNA is TGTGCCAGTAGTTTAAGTGGGGGGGATACGCAGTATTTT. It specifies CASSLSGGDTQYF.

The V gene is TRBV28, the J gene TRBJ2-5, with D perhaps TRBD2 (5 bases). With the DNA end fitting TRBJ2-7 better, the J assignment may be wrong. Germline CDR1 and CDR2: MDHEN and SYDVKM. The CDR3 runs 14 residues. The CDR3 nucleotides read TGTGCCAGCAGTTTATTGGACTGGTCCTACGAGCAGTACTTC. Translation: CASSLLDWSYEQYF.

This clone has only a few counts. The chain has TRBV28 and TRBJ1-1; 9 bases fit TRBD1. The CDR3 is made up of 19 amino acids. The germline V gene has CDR1 MDHEN and CDR2 SYDVKM. The V gene end was trimmed by 6 bases and the J gene end by 3 bases; junction bases not matched to a gene: 20. Here the CDR3 DNA reads TGTGCCAGCAGGGGGACAGGGCGAGGATTTCTGGATTTGGACACTGAAGCTTTCTTT. Its translation is CASRGTGRGFLDLDTEAFF. The full variable domain, rest sourced from reference TRBV28 and TRBJ1-1, is DVKVTQSSRYLVKRTGEKVFLECVQDMDHENMFWYRQDPGLGLRLIYFSYDVKMKEKGDIPEGYSVSREKKERFSLILESASTNQTSMYLCASRGTGRGFLDLDTEAFFGQGTRLTVV.

The rearrangement links TRBV27 to TRBJ2-2; 8 nucleotides line up with TRBD1. The CDR3 is made up of 16 amino acids. Per germline, CDR1 MNHEY and CDR2 SMNVEV (reference sequence). Trimming removed 4 bases from V and 3 bases from J; junction bases left unmatched: 7. As DNA, the CDR3 is TGTGCCAGCAGTTCCCAGGACAGGGACGACACCGGGGAGCTGTTTTTT. Translated: CASSSQDRDDTGELFF.

This clone was seen only a few times. This chain connects TRBV19 to TRBJ1-5, with a possible D match to TRBD1 (5 bases). This CDR3 spans 15 amino acids. The V and J ends lost 3 bases and 6 bases respectively, with 15 bases between them. The V gene's germline CDR1 is LNHDA and CDR2 SQIVND (reference sequence). Written as DNA, the CDR3 is TGTGCCAGTAGTATCAAAATGGGGCATGGTCAGCCCCAGCATTTT. Protein: CASSIKMGHGQPQHF.

The V call is TRBV7-8, the J call TRBJ1-5; D is ambiguous. The CDR3 totals 14 residues. Germline values: CDR1 SGHVS, CDR2 FQNEAQ. V lost 1 base and J 4 bases, leaving 8 bases between the germline ends. CDR3 sequence (DNA): TGTGCCAGCAGCTTAGATTTCATTAATCAGCCCCAGCATTTT. It codes for CASSLDFINQPQHF.

The chain recombines TRBV19 with TRBJ2-4; D may be TRBD2 (5 bases). V gave up 0 bases and J gave up 5 bases, with 11 bases separating them. The germline V gene has CDR1 LNHDA and CDR2 SQIVND (reference sequence). The CDR3 has 15 amino acids. The CDR3 region is CASSIDGVLENIQYF. The CDR3 bases are TGTGCCAGTAGTATAGACGGGGTGTTGGAAAACATTCAGTACTTC.

The V and J genes are TRBV7-9 and TRBJ2-1, with 9 bases matching TRBD2. The CDR3 runs 14 residues. The germline V gene has CDR1 SEHNR and CDR2 FQNEAQ (reference sequence). Trimming at V came to 10 bases and at J to 8 bases, leaving 12 bases not matched to a gene. Here the CDR3 reads CATTVAGVLDEQFF. The CDR3 coding sequence is TGTGCCACCACAGTAGCGGGAGTTCTGGATGAGCAGTTCTTC. Looking up the rest from reference TRBV7-9 and TRBJ2-1 gives the full variable domain: DTGVSQNPRHKITKRGQNVTFRCDPISEHNRLYWYRQTLGQGPEFLTYFQNEAQLEKSRLLSDRFSAERPKGSFSTLEIQRTEQGDSAMYLCATTVAGVLDEQFFGPGTRLTVL.

The chain combines TRBV18 with TRBJ2-7; D possibly corresponds to TRBD1 (5 bases). Germline V lookup: CDR1 KGHSH, CDR2 LQKENI. The CDR3 covers 14 residues. Deletions cut 3 bases from V and 1 base from J, with 10 bases between. The DNA for the CDR3 is TGTGCCAGCTCACCGGACACAGAATCCTACGAGCAGTACTTC. Amino acids: CASSPDTESYEQYF. The full variable domain, rest sourced from reference TRBV18 and TRBJ2-7, is NAGVMQNPRHLVRRRGQEARLRCSPMKGHSHVYWYRQLPEEGLKFMVYLQKENIIDESGMPKERFSAEFPKEGPSILRIQQVVRGDSAAYFCASSPDTESYEQYFGPGTRLTVT.

This rearrangement joins TRBV28 to TRBJ1-1; D might be TRBD1 (5 bases). V shed 5 bases and J shed 7 bases, with 11 bases lying between them. CDR3 size: 12 residues. In germline, CDR1 is MDHEN, CDR2 SYDVKM. CDR3 in amino acids: CASSRGTCEAFF. The CDR3, as DNA: TGTGCCAGCAGTAGGGGAACATGTGAAGCTTTCTTT.

This clone was seen a few times. J is TRBJ2-5 and V is TRBV19, with 9 nucleotides matching TRBD2. V gave up 0 bases and J gave up 5 bases; unmatched junction bases: 16. This CDR3 is 19 amino acids long. CDR1 LNHDA and CDR2 SQIVND come from the germline V gene (reference sequence). The CDR3 loop is CASSIDFRAGGPFDETQYF. In DNA form, the CDR3 reads TGTGCCAGTAGTATAGATTTCCGGGCGGGAGGGCCGTTCGACGAGACCCAGTACTTC.

This chain links TRBV30 with TRBJ1-5; 7 nucleotides agree with TRBD1. The CDR3 is 14 residues long. Trimming cost V 1 base and J 7 bases; bases outside gene matches: 7. The germline V gene has CDR1 GTSNPN and CDR2 SVGIG (reference sequence). The chain's CDR3 is CAWSGSGGWQPQHF. CDR3 sequence (DNA): TGTGCCTGGAGTGGGTCAGGGGGATGGCAGCCCCAGCATTTT. Full variable domain (outside the CDR3, taken from reference TRBV30 and TRBJ1-5): SQTIHQWPATLVQPVGSPLSLECTVEGTSNPNLYWYRQAAGRGLQLLFYSVGIGQISSEVPQNLSASRPQDRQFILSSKKLLLSDSGFYLCAWSGSGGWQPQHFGDGTRLSIL.

This clone was seen a single time. The chain joins TRBV5-1 to TRBJ2-5; possibly TRBD2 for D (6 bases). The V gene's germline CDR1 is SGHRS and CDR2 YFSETQ. CDR3 length: 14 amino acids. Trimming cost V 1 base and J 1 base, with 8 bases left between them. The CDR3 loop reads CASSLQGLQETQYF. In DNA form, the CDR3 reads TGCGCCAGCAGCTTGCAGGGACTCCAAGAGACCCAGTACTTC.

V usage is TRBV4-1 and J usage is TRBJ2-1; 9 bases match TRBD1. Germline V gives CDR1 MGHRA, CDR2 YSYEKL. This CDR3 has 17 amino acids. V was clipped by 1 base and J by 6 bases; unmatched bases: 10. CDR3 amino acids: CASSQAGDRVTSNEQFF. In DNA form, the CDR3 reads TGCGCCAGCAGCCAAGCCGGGGACAGGGTGACGAGCAATGAGCAGTTCTTC.

This clone was recorded a few times. V usage is TRBV9 and J usage is TRBJ2-3, with 7 bases fitting TRBD2. J was trimmed by 1 base and V by 4 bases; bases with no gene match: 3. The CDR3 spans 14 residues. Germline CDR1 reads SGDLS; CDR2 reads YYNGEE. The CDR3 protein is CASSSAGGTDTQYF. DNA for the CDR3: TGTGCCAGCAGCAGCGCGGGGGGCACAGATACGCAGTATTTT. Together with reference TRBV9 and TRBJ2-3, the CDR3 gives the full variable domain: DSGVTQTPKHLITATGQRVTLRCSPRSGDLSVYWYQQSLDQGLQFLIQYYNGEERAKGNILERFSAQQFPDLHSELNLSSLELGDSALYFCASSSAGGTDTQYFGPGTRLTVL.

The chain is built from TRBV5-4 and TRBJ1-2; 8 positions match TRBD1. This CDR3 has 15 amino acids. CDR1 is SGHNT and CDR2 is YYREEE in the germline V gene (reference sequence). V lost 4 bases to trimming and J lost 7 bases; unmatched junction nucleotides: 12. CDR3 in amino acids: CASSLPRTGRPGYTF. CDR3 nucleotides: TGTGCCAGCAGCCTTCCTAGGACAGGGAGACCTGGCTACACCTTC. The entire variable domain, with the rest obtained from reference TRBV5-4 and TRBJ1-2, is as follows: ETGVTQSPTHLIKTRGQQVTLRCSSQSGHNTVSWYQQALGQGPQFIFQYYREEENGRGNFPPRFSGLQFPNYSSELNVNALELDDSALYLCASSLPRTGRPGYTFGSGTRLTVV.